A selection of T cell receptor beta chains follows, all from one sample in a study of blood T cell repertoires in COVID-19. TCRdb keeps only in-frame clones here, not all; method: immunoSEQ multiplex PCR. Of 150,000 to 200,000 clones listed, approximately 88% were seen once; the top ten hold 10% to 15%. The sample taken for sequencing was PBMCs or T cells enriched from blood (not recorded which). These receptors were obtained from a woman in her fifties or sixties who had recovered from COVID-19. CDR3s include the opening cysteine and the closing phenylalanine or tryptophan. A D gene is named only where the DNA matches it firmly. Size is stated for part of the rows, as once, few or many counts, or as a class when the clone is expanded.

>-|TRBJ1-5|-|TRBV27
TGTGCCAGCAGGACTCTTCAGAATCAGCCCCAGCATTTT
CASRTLQNQPQHF
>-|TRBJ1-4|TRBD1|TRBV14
TGTGCCAGCAGCCGGCAGGGGGCTCGTAATGAAAAACTGTTTTTT
CASSRQGARNEKLFF
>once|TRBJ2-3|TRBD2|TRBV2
TGTGCCAGCTGGGGACTAGCGGGTCCAGCGCAGTATTTT
CASWGLAGPAQYF
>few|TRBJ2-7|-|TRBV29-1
TGCAGCGCCACACAGGGATCCGAGCAGTACTTC
CSATQGSEQYF
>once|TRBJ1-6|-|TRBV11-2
TGTGCCAGCAGCTCAGCGGGACCCTATAATTCACCCCTCCACTTT
CASSSAGPYNSPLHF
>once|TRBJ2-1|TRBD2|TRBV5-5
TGTGCCAGCAGTCCTACCACCGGGACTAGATCGTTCTTC
CASSPTTGTRSFF
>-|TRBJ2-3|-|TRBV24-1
TGTGCCACCAGTGATTCGAACGGGATGACGCTCGAGCCAGATACGCAGTATTTT
CATSDSNGMTLEPDTQYF
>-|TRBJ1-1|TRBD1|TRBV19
TGTGCCAGTAAAGAACAGGGGGACATGAACACTGAAGCTTTCTTT
CASKEQGDMNTEAFF
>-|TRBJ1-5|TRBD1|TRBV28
TGTGCCAGCGAGACAGGGGGCGTCAGCAATCAGCCCCAGCATTTT
CASETGGVSNQPQHF
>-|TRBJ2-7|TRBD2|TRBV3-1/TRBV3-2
TGTGCCAGCAGCCCAGGACTAGGCTACGAGCAGTACTTC
CASSPGLGYEQYF
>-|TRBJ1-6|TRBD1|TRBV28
TGTGCCAGCAGCACCCGGGGACAGGGGAGGGATTCACCCCTCCACTTT
CASSTRGQGRDSPLHF
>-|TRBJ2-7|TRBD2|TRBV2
TGTGCCAGCAGCCAAGGGAGGGGACCTTTTTACGAGCAGTACTTC
CASSQGRGPFYEQYF
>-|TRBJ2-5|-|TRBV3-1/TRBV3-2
TGTGCCAGCAGCCCAAGACTCGGGGGGCGGGAAGAGACCCAGTACTTC
CASSPRLGGREETQYF
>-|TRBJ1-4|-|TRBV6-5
TGTGCCAGCAGAATCCCAGGCGGGGCTAATGAAAAACTGTTTTTT
CASRIPGGANEKLFF
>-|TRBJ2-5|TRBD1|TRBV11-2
TGTGCCAGCAGCTCATGGGCAGGGGGAATGGAGACCCAGTACTTC
CASSSWAGGMETQYF
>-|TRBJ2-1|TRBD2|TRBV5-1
TGCGCCAGCAGCCCCCGACTAGCGGGCAGCTACAATGAGCAGTTCTTC
CASSPRLAGSYNEQFF
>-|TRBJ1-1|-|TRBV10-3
TGTGCCATCAGTGACGCATCGGGGACTGAAGCTTTCTTT
CAISDASGTEAFF
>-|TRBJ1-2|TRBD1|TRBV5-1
TGCGCCAGCAGTCCTACAGGGGGCGCGGGTGGCTACACCTTC
CASSPTGGAGGYTF
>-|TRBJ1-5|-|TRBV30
TGTGCCTGGAGTGTAGGGGGTCGGAGTCATCAGCCCCAGCATTTT
CAWSVGGRSHQPQHF
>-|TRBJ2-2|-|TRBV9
TGTGCCAGCAGCGTAGTTTCAGGTGACACCGGGGAGCTGTTTTTT
CASSVVSGDTGELFF
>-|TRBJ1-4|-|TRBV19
TGTGCCAGTAGTCTGCGAGGGAGTTATGAAAAACTGTTTTTT
CASSLRGSYEKLFF
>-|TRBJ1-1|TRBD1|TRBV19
TGTGCCAGTAGGCCGGGACAGGGATTTCCGAACACTGAAGCTTTCTTT
CASRPGQGFPNTEAFF
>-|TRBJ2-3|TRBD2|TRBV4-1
TGCGCCAGCAGCCAAGGAGGAGTAGCGGGATTGTCAGATACGCAGTATTTT
CASSQGGVAGLSDTQYF
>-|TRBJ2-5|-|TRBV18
TGTGCCAGCTCACCGACAGGTGGATTGGAGACCCAGTACTTC
CASSPTGGLETQYF
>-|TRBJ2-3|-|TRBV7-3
TGTGCCAGCAGCCCCGCAGGGGTAGCAACAGATACGCAGTATTTT
CASSPAGVATDTQYF
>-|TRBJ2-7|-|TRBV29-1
TGCAGCGCCGGAGGGCAGTCCGCCATGGAGCAGTACTTC
CSAGGQSAMEQYF
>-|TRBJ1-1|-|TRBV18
TGTGCCAGCTCTGAGTCAATGAACACTGAAGCTTTCTTT
CASSESMNTEAFF
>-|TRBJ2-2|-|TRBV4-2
TGTGCCAGCAGCCAAGATCAAGTCGGGAGCCCCACCGGGGAGCTGTTTTTT
CASSQDQVGSPTGELFF
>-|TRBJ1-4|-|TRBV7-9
TGTGCCAGCAGCTTAGGGTCGGGGTCTAATGAAAAACTGTTTTTT
CASSLGSGSNEKLFF
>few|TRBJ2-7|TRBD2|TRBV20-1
TGCAGTGCTAGTCCGTTGCCCGGGACTAGCGCCTACGAGCAGTACTTC
CSASPLPGTSAYEQYF
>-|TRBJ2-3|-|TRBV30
TGTGCCTGGAGTGTCTGGCGGGATACGCAGTATTTT
CAWSVWRDTQYF
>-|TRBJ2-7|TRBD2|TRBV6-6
TGTGCCAGCAGGGACGTAGCGGGAGGTACGTACGAGCAGTACTTC
CASRDVAGGTYEQYF
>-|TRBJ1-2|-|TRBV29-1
TGCAGCGTTGAAGCGTCGGGGGGCTATGGCTACACCTTC
CSVEASGGYGYTF
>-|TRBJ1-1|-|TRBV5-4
TGTGCCAGCAGCTTGATTAAAGCGTCTTGGGGACACCATAACACTGAAGCTTTCTTT
CASSLIKASWGHHNTEAFF
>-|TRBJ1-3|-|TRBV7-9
TGTGCCAGCAGCCAAATTACAGGCTCCTCTGGAAACACCATATATTTT
CASSQITGSSGNTIYF
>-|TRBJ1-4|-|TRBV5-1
TGCGCCAGCAGCCCAATGGGACAAACTAATGAAAAACTGTTTTTT
CASSPMGQTNEKLFF
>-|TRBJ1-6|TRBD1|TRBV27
TGTGCCAGCAGTTTACTTAGCGTTCTGGGGACAGGCGGTTCACCCCTCCACTTT
CASSLLSVLGTGGSPLHF
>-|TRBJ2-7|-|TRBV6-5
TGTGCCAGCAGTTACTCGAGGAACTACTACGAGCAGTACTTC
CASSYSRNYYEQYF
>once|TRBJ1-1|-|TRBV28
TGTGCCAGCAGCCCGCCTCAGGGTCGGGTATGGAACACTGAAGCTTTCTTT
CASSPPQGRVWNTEAFF
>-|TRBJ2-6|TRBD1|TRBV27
TGTGCCAGCAGCCTCAGGGGGCCCAGCTCTGGGGCCAACGTCCTGACTTTC
CASSLRGPSSGANVLTF
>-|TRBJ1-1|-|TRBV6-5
TGTGCCAGCAGTTATAGGGAGGACACTGAAGCTTTCTTT
CASSYREDTEAFF